The 17 T cell receptor beta chains reported below all come from one sample, sequenced in a study of T cell responses to AZD1222 COVID-19 vaccine. TCRdb's table, derived via immunoSEQ multiplex PCR, lists solely in-frame clones and lacks some. Altogether roughly 100,000 clones are present, roughly 88% being singletons, with the ten largest covering around 7.6%. The sequencing here drew on peripheral blood, taken 28 days after the second AZD1222 dose. These receptors were obtained from an adult who received the AZD1222 COVID-19 vaccine.

The J gene is TRBJ1-1, the V gene TRBV5-8; D ambiguous. CDR1 and CDR2 (germline): SGHTS, YDEGEE. V lost 0 bases and J lost 0, with 6 bases in between. This CDR3 is built from 14 residues. As DNA, the CDR3 is TGTGCCAGCAGCTTGGCGTTACTGAACACTGAAGCTTTCTTT. Translation gives CASSLALLNTEAFF.

The V call is TRBV5-1, the J call TRBJ2-3; 11 nucleotides line up with TRBD2. The germline V gene has CDR1 SGHRS and CDR2 YFSETQ. This CDR3 has 17 amino acids. V was clipped by 0 bases and J by 2 bases; unmatched bases: 5. The CDR3 nucleotides are TGCGCCAGCAGCTTGGAAATAGCGGGGGGGCCCACAGATACGCAGTATTTT. It encodes CASSLEIAGGPTDTQYF.

This sequence joins TRBV30 and TRBJ1-5, with TRBD1 as a possible D gene (5 bases). The germline gives CDR1 GTSNPN, CDR2 SVGIG (reference sequence). The CDR3 has 15 residues. V was trimmed by 6 bases and J by 6 bases, leaving 21 bases between them. The CDR3 region is CACQSTGQGAQPQHF. CDR3 coding DNA: TGTGCCTGCCAATCTACGGGGCAGGGAGCTCAGCCCCAGCATTTT.

The chain employs TRBV3-1 (or the pseudogene TRBV3-2) and TRBJ1-4; 7 bases match TRBD1. The CDR3 has 14 amino acids. V lost 4 bases to trimming and J lost 5 bases; unmatched junction nucleotides: 4. Per germline, CDR1 LGHDT and CDR2 YNNKEL (reference sequence). The CDR3 loop is CASSPPDRNEKLFF. The CDR3 nucleotides are TGTGCCAGCAGCCCTCCGGACAGGAATGAAAAACTGTTTTTT.

V usage is TRBV6-1 and J usage is TRBJ1-4, with no clear D. The CDR3 extends over 16 amino acids. Germline assignment: CDR1 MNHNS and CDR2 SASEGT. The V end was cut by 2 bases, the J end by 0 bases, with 10 bases between. The CDR3 spells CASSELIGATNEKLFF. The CDR3 nucleotides are TGTGCCAGCAGTGAACTAATCGGGGCAACTAATGAAAAACTGTTTTTT.

V gene TRBV5-1 combines with J gene TRBJ2-5; D is ambiguous. The germline CDR1 and CDR2 sequences are SGHRS and YFSETQ. Trimming pared 0 bases from V and 4 bases from J, leaving 13 bases between. The CDR3 runs to 15 residues. CDR3 protein: CASSLGISPPETQYF. DNA of the CDR3: TGCGCCAGCAGCTTGGGGATATCCCCCCCAGAGACCCAGTACTTC.

This chain uses TRBV4-2 with TRBJ1-2, with D possibly being TRBD1 (6 bases). Trimming left V 5 bases short and J 5 bases short, with 18 bases between. There are 15 residues in the CDR3. Germline CDR1 is LGHNA and CDR2 is YNFKEQ. This CDR3 is CASSNGQGREYGYTF. The CDR3 nucleotides are TGTGCCAGCAGCAACGGCCAGGGGAGGGAGTATGGCTACACCTTC.

The CDR3 DNA sequence: TGTGCCACCCGTGGCGGGGCAATCGGCGAGCAGTACTTC. Residues: CATRGGAIGEQYF. The chain couples TRBV19 to TRBJ2-7, with D possibly being TRBD2 (6 bases). Germline V gene data show CDR1 as LNHDA and CDR2 as SQIVND (reference sequence). V was clipped by 10 bases and J by 6 bases, with 19 bases between them. The CDR3 is made up of 13 amino acids.

This clone was counted a single time. The chain employs TRBV6-5 and TRBJ2-7; D tentatively reads TRBD1 or TRBD2 (5 bases each). The CDR3 covers 16 residues. Looked up from germline, CDR1 is MNHEY and CDR2 is SVGAGI. Trimming stripped 2 bases from V and 1 base from J, with 15 bases between. The CDR3 is CASSYGPRGASYEQYF. The CDR3 nucleotides are TGTGCCAGCAGTTACGGCCCGCGAGGGGCTTCCTACGAGCAGTACTTC.

The rearrangement joins TRBV10-3 to TRBJ1-2; D gene unclear. This CDR3 contains 13 residues. Trimming cost V 2 bases and J 8 bases, with 12 bases left between them. Germline V gene sequence: CDR1 ENHRY, CDR2 SYGVKD. Here the CDR3 reads CAISEEARRGYTF. Here the CDR3 DNA reads TGTGCCATCAGTGAGGAGGCGCGGAGGGGCTACACCTTC.

The chain joins TRBV27 to TRBJ1-1; D is ambiguous. The length of the CDR3 is 14 residues. V lost 1 base, J lost 1 base, and 7 bases lay in between. Germline lookup yields CDR1 MNHEY and CDR2 SMNVEV (reference sequence). DNA for the CDR3: TGTGCCAGCAGTTTATTGCAGGAGAACACTGAAGCTTTCTTT. Residues: CASSLLQENTEAFF.

The genes are TRBV5-1 and TRBJ2-7; D is unresolved. The CDR3 covers 13 residues. The V gene lost 0 bases and the J gene lost 3 bases, with 7 bases spanning the gap. Germline lookup yields CDR1 SGHRS and CDR2 YFSETQ. The CDR3 sequence is CASSLGQVYEQYF. Here the CDR3 DNA reads TGCGCCAGCAGCTTGGGCCAGGTCTACGAGCAGTACTTC.

The chain uses TRBV9 and TRBJ2-5, with 11 bases aligning to TRBD2. The CDR3 consists of 16 residues. The germline V gene has CDR1 SGDLS and CDR2 YYNGEE. The junction had 13 bases not matched to a gene; V was cut back by 5 bases and J by 7 bases. The CDR3 nucleotides are TGTGCCAGCAGAGCCGGGACTAGCGGAGGTGAAGGGACCCAGTACTTC. Translating it yields CASRAGTSGGEGTQYF.

The chain couples TRBV6-5 to TRBJ1-5, with 8 bases lining up with TRBD1. V was clipped by 6 bases and J by 4 bases; unmatched bases: 8. CDR1 MNHEY and CDR2 SVGAGI come from the germline V gene. This CDR3 region has 15 residues. CDR3 DNA sequence: TGTGCCAGCAGCCCCTCCGGGACAGGAAATCAGCCCCAGCATTTT. It translates to CASSPSGTGNQPQHF.

The chain carries TRBV7-9 and TRBJ1-2; possible D gene TRBD1, 5 bases. In germline, CDR1 is SEHNR, CDR2 FQNEAQ (reference sequence). V was pared by 5 bases and J by 8 bases, with 12 bases between. This CDR3 is 12 amino acids long. CDR3 sequence: CASSQTGYGYTF. DNA for the CDR3: TGTGCCAGCAGCCAAACAGGATACGGCTACACCTTC. Based on the CDR3 plus reference TRBV7-9 and TRBJ1-2, the full variable domain is DTGVSQNPRHKITKRGQNVTFRCDPISEHNRLYWYRQTLGQGPEFLTYFQNEAQLEKSRLLSDRFSAERPKGSFSTLEIQRTEQGDSAMYLCASSQTGYGYTFGSGTRLTVV.

The J gene is TRBJ1-2, the V gene TRBV7-2; 7 bases are shared with TRBD1. With V trimmed by 7 bases and J by 4 bases, 9 bases remained unmatched. The CDR3 is made up of 14 amino acids. Germline V gene lookup returns CDR1 SGHTA and CDR2 FQGNSA. The CDR3 sequence: CASTTGRLGYGYTF. The CDR3 DNA reads as TGTGCCAGCACGACAGGGAGGTTGGGCTATGGCTACACCTTC. Variable domain in full (rest from reference TRBV7-2 and TRBJ1-2): GAGVSQSPSNKVTEKGKDVELRCDPISGHTALYWYRQSLGQGLEFLIYFQGNSAPDKSGLPSDRFSAERTGGSVSTLTIQRTQQEDSAVYLCASTTGRLGYGYTFGSGTRLTVV.

The chain joins TRBV9 to TRBJ2-6; possibly TRBD2 for D (6 bases). CDR1 and CDR2 from the germline V gene are SGDLS and YYNGEE. Deletions cut 4 bases from V and 0 bases from J, with 11 bases between. The CDR3 has 16 amino acids. The CDR3 DNA reads as TGTGCCAGCAGCCTACCCGGGGGCTCTGGGGCCAACGTCCTGACTTTC. Its protein is CASSLPGGSGANVLTF.